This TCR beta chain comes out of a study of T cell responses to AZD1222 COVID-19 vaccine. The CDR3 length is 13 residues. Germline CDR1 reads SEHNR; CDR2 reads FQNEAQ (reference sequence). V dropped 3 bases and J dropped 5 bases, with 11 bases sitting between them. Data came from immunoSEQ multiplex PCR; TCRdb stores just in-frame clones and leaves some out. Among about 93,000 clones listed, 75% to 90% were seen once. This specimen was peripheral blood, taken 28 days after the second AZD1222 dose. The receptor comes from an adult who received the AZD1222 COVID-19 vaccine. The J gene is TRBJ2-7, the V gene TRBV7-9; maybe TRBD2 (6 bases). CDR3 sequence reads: CASSFGGSNEQYF. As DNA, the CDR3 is TGTGCCAGCAGCTTCGGGGGAAGCAACGAGCAGTACTTC.